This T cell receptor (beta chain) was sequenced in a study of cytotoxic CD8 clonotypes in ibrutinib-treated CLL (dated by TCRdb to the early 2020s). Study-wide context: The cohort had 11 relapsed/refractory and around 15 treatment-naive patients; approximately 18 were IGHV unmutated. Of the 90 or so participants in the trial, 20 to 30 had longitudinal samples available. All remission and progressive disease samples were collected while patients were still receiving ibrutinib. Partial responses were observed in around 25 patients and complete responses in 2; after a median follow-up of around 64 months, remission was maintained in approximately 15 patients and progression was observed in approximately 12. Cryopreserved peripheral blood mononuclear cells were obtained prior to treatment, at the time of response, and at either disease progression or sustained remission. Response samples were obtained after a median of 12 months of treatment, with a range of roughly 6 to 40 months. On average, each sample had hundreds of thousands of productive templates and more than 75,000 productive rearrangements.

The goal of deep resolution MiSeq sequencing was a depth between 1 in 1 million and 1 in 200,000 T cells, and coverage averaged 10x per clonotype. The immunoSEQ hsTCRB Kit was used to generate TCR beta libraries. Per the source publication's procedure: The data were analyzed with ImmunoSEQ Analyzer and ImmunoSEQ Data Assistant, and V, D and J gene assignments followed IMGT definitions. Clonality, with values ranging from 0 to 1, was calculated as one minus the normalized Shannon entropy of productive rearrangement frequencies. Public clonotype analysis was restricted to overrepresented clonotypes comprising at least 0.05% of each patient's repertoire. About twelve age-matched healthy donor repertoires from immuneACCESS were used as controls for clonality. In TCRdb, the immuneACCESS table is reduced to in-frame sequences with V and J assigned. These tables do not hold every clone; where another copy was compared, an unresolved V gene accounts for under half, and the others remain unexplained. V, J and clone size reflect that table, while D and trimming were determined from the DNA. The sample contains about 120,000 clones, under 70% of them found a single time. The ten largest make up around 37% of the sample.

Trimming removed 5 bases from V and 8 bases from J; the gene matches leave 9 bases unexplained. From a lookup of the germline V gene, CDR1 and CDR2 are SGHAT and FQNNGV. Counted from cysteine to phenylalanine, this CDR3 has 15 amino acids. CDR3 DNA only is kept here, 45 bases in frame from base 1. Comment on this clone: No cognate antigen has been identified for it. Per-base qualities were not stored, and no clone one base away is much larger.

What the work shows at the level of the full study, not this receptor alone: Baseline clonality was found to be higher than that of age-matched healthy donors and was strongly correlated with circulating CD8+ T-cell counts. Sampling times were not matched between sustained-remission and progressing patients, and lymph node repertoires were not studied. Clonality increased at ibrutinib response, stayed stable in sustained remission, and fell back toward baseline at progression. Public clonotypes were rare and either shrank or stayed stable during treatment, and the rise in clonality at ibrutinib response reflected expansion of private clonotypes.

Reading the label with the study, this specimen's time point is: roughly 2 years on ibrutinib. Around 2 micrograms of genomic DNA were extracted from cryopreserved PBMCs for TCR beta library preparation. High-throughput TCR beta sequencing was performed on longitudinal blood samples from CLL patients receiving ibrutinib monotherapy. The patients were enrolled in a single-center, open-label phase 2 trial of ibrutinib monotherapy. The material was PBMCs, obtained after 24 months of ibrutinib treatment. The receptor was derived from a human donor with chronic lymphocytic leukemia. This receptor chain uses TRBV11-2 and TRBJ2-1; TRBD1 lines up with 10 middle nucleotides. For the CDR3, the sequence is CASSPIRDRGHEQFF. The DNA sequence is TGTGCCAGCAGCCCGATCCGGGACAGGGGCCATGAGCAGTTCTTC.